This TCR beta chain was retrieved from a study of T cell changes during pregnancy in multiple sclerosis. Assay used: immunoSEQ multiplex PCR; TCRdb lists only in-frame clones, some missing. The sample contains 50,000 or so clones, 91% of which appear only once. The length of the CDR3 is 15 residues. Germline assignment: CDR1 SGHKS and CDR2 YYEKEE (reference sequence). The J segment lost 5 bases and the V segment lost 2 bases, leaving 8 bases of the junction unmatched. Sequenced material: CD4+ T cells from peripheral blood mononuclear cells, taken after pregnancy. The J gene is TRBJ2-7, the V gene TRBV5-5; 9 bases match TRBD1. The clonotype was recovered from a female donor in good health, enrolled as a control in a pregnancy study. CDR3 sequence: CASSFPTGGPHEQYF. As DNA, the CDR3 is TGTGCCAGCAGCTTCCCCACAGGGGGCCCCCACGAGCAGTACTTC.